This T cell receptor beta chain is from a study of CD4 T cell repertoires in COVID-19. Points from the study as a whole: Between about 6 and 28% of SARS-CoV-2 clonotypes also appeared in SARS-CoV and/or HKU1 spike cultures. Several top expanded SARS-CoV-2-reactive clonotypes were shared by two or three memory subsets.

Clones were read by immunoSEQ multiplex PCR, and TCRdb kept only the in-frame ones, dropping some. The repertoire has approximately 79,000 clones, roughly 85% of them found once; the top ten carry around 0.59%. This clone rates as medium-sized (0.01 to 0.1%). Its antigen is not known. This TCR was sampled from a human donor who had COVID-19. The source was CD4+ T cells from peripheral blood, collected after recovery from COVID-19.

In DNA, the CDR3 is TGTGCCAGCAGTATTCCGGGACAGAGTGATAATTCACCCCTCCACTTT. Translation gives CASSIPGQSDNSPLHF. The chain couples TRBV2 to TRBJ1-6; TRBD1 matches at 7 bases. Germline loops: CDR1 SNHLY, CDR2 FYNNEI. With 5 bases clipped from V and 5 bases from J, the junction kept 9 bases outside the gene matches. The CDR3 loop spans 16 amino acids.